A selection of T cell receptor beta chains follows, all from one sample in a study of blood T cell repertoires in COVID-19. Sequencing used immunoSEQ multiplex PCR; TCRdb keeps in-frame clones, though not all of them. The sample lists some 270,000 clones, 90% occurring once. The sample was peripheral blood. The receptor set was obtained from a woman in her sixties with COVID-19, enrolled during active disease. Each CDR3 is given with its conserved first and last residue. A D gene is named only where the DNA matches it firmly. Size values are once, few and many counts, or a class for expanded clones, and some rows have none.

- | TRBJ2-5 | TRBV7-2 | TRBD2 | TGTGCCAGCAGTTCCATAGACGGGGGGCAAGAGACCCAGTACTTC | CASSSIDGGQETQYF
once | TRBJ2-1 | TRBV20-1 | TRBD2 | TGCAGTGCTAGTGCGGGGGGGCCGCGAAATGAGCAGTTCTTC | CSASAGGPRNEQFF
- | TRBJ2-1 | TRBV9 | - | TGTGCCAGCAGCGTAGGGACATTCAGCTCCTACAATGAGCAGTTCTTC | CASSVGTFSSYNEQFF
- | TRBJ2-3 | TRBV20-1 | - | TGCAGTGCTAGTCCGGACTTTTCTTCCACAGATACGCAGTATTTT | CSASPDFSSTDTQYF
- | TRBJ2-3 | TRBV9 | - | TGTGCCAGCAGGGCTCCGGGCAGTTCCGGGGCAGATACGCAGTATTTT | CASRAPGSSGADTQYF
- | TRBJ1-3 | TRBV5-6 | - | TGTGCCAGCACCAACGCGGGGATCTCTGGAAACACCATATATTTT | CASTNAGISGNTIYF
- | TRBJ1-2 | TRBV4-1 | TRBD1 | TGCGCCAGCAGCCAAGGACAGGGGGTTGACTATGGCTACACCTTC | CASSQGQGVDYGYTF
- | TRBJ1-4 | TRBV7-2 | - | TGTGCCAGCAGCCCTGTTCTAGGGGCAGATGAAAAACTGTTTTTT | CASSPVLGADEKLFF
- | TRBJ1-4 | TRBV10-3 | - | TGTGCCATCAGCAACGCTTTGCGACAGACTAATGAAAAACTGTTTTTT | CAISNALRQTNEKLFF
- | TRBJ1-2 | TRBV6-1 | TRBD1 | TGTGCCAGCAGTGCCTGGACAGGGCAAAGCCGTAACTATGGCTACACCTTC | CASSAWTGQSRNYGYTF
- | TRBJ2-3 | TRBV11-2 | TRBD2 | TGTGCCAGCAGCTTACTAGCGGGGGGGGTCCCTAGCACAGATACGCAGTATTTT | CASSLLAGGVPSTDTQYF
- | TRBJ2-2 | TRBV5-6 | - | TGTGCCAGCAGCCCCAGGGCCAAAAACACCGGGGAGCTGTTTTTT | CASSPRAKNTGELFF
- | TRBJ2-3 | TRBV10-3 | TRBD2 | TGTGCCATCAGTGAATCTCGACTAGCGGGGGATCAAGATACGCAGTATTTT | CAISESRLAGDQDTQYF
few | TRBJ2-7 | TRBV7-2 | TRBD1 | TGTGCCAGCAGTCGAAGCAGGGGGCCCAACGAGCAGTACTTC | CASSRSRGPNEQYF
- | TRBJ1-5 | TRBV4-3 | TRBD1 | TGCGCCAGCAGCCATACAGGGGGCGCGGGTCAGCCCCAGCATTTT | CASSHTGGAGQPQHF
- | TRBJ2-7 | TRBV3-1/TRBV3-2 | - | TGTGCCAGCAGCCAAGGGCCTCAGGGGTTCATCTACGAGCAGTACTTC | CASSQGPQGFIYEQYF
- | TRBJ2-5 | TRBV29-1 | TRBD1 | TGCAGCGTTGACTATCGGGACAGGGGACCAGAGACCCAGTACTTC | CSVDYRDRGPETQYF
- | TRBJ2-5 | TRBV12-5 | - | TGTGCTAGTGGCGGTGGGGGGACCCCGTACCAAGAGACCCAGTACTTC | CASGGGGTPYQETQYF
- | TRBJ1-1 | TRBV3-1/TRBV3-2 | - | TGTGCCAGCAGCCAACCCGCCACTCTGAACACTGAAGCTTTCTTT | CASSQPATLNTEAFF
- | TRBJ2-7 | TRBV6-5 | - | TGTGCCAGCAGTTACTCCAGGGGCCCTCACTCCTACGAGCAGTACTTC | CASSYSRGPHSYEQYF
- | TRBJ1-2 | TRBV6-6 | TRBD1 | TGTGCCACCAGGGGACAGGGTTTGGGCTACACCTTC | CATRGQGLGYTF
- | TRBJ2-1 | TRBV7-9 | TRBD1 | TGTGCCAGCAGCTGGCCGGGACAGGGGGCTGGTAATGAGCAGTTCTTC | CASSWPGQGAGNEQFF
few | TRBJ1-4 | TRBV7-2 | - | TGTGCCAGCAGCTCCAGGGCGGGGGCGAATTTACAAAAACTGTTTTTT | CASSSRAGANLQKLFF
- | TRBJ2-5 | TRBV27 | - | TGTGCCAGCGGCGCGCGGGAAGAGACCCAGTACTTC | CASGAREETQYF